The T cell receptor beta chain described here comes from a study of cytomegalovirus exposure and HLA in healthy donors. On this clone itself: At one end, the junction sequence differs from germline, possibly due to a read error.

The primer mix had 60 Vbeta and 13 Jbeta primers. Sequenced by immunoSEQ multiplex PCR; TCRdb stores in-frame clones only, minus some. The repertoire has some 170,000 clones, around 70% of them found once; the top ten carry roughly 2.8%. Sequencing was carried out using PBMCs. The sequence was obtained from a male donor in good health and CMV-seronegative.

CDR3 region: CSSSPSLGKSGYTF. The DNA of the CDR3 is TGTTCCAGCAGCCCAAGCCTAGGAAAGAGTGGCTACACCTTC. V is TRBV7-9 and J is TRBJ1-2; no clear D gene. CDR1 SEHNR and CDR2 FQNEAQ come from the germline V gene (reference sequence). This CDR3 comprises 14 residues.